The T cell receptor (beta chain) described here comes from a study of T cell changes during pregnancy in multiple sclerosis. CDR3 length: 15 amino acids. J lost 4 bases, V lost 4 bases, and 5 bases had no gene match. Per the germline V gene, CDR1 is ENHRY and CDR2 is SYGVKD. Some clones are missing from TCRdb's copy, which holds only in-frame ones; the method was immunoSEQ multiplex PCR. The sample includes roughly 40,000 clones, around 92% seen only once; the top ten take under 2.5%. This sequence was found in a female donor in good health, enrolled as a control in a pregnancy study. The V call is TRBV10-3, the J call TRBJ2-2; 8 nucleotides agree with TRBD1. Sequencing was performed on CD4+ T cells from peripheral blood mononuclear cells, taken after pregnancy. The CDR3 sequence is CAISGGQEPTGELFF. The DNA of the CDR3 is TGTGCCATCAGTGGGGGACAGGAGCCCACCGGGGAGCTGTTTTTT.